Below are 17 T cell receptor beta chains sequenced from a single sample in a study of OX40 agonist ivuxolimab in advanced cancers. The method was immunoSEQ multiplex PCR; TCRdb's version includes in-frame clones alone and lacks a portion of them. This table has roughly 76,000 clones, over 75% appearing once. The specimen comprised CD4+ or CD8+ T cells sorted from blood, sampled in a trial of the OX40 agonist ivuxolimab. Source of these receptors: an adult with an advanced solid tumor such as melanoma, head and neck, liver or kidney cancer.

The J gene is TRBJ2-5, the V gene TRBV4-3; the match to TRBD2 covers 7 bases. Germline assignment: CDR1 LGHNA and CDR2 YSLEER. The CDR3 is 14 residues long. J lost 5 bases, V lost 1 base, and 4 bases had no gene match. This chain's CDR3 is CASSQGGSGETQYF. The CDR3 bases are TGCGCCAGCAGCCAAGGCGGGAGTGGGGAGACCCAGTACTTC.

The CDR3 DNA follows: TGTGCCAGCGGTAGATCCGGGTATGAAGAGCAGTACTTC. Translating gives CASGRSGYEEQYF. This chain links TRBV11-3 with TRBJ2-7, with D hard to call. CDR1 and CDR2 (germline): SGHNT, YENEEA. The CDR3 runs to 13 residues. V was clipped by 8 bases and J by 7 bases, with 18 bases between them.

The chain carries TRBV19 and TRBJ2-1; 9 nucleotides align to TRBD2. The germline CDR1 and CDR2 sequences are LNHDA and SQIVND (reference sequence). V shed 3 bases and J 2 bases; nucleotides not matched to a gene: 5. CDR3 length equals 16 residues. The CDR3 sequence: CASSIALAGTYNEQFF. The DNA for the CDR3 is TGTGCCAGTAGTATTGCCCTAGCGGGGACCTACAATGAGCAGTTCTTC.

J is TRBJ2-7 and V is TRBV7-2, with D unclear. Germline values: CDR1 SGHTA, CDR2 FQGNSA. V was cut by 2 bases and J by 2 bases, with 7 bases left in between. This CDR3 region has 13 residues. The CDR3 region is CASSLTRAYEQYF. CDR3 DNA: TGTGCCAGCAGCTTAACCCGAGCCTACGAGCAGTACTTC.

The chain employs TRBV27 and TRBJ2-3; 7 bases match TRBD2. Germline loops: CDR1 MNHEY, CDR2 SMNVEV (reference sequence). The trim removed 5 bases at V and 0 bases at J, leaving 11 bases unmatched. The CDR3 runs 17 residues. The CDR3 DNA reads as TGTGCCAGCAGTCCAACCCCGGCTAGCGGTAGCACAGATACGCAGTATTTT. Translating gives CASSPTPASGSTDTQYF.

The chain employs TRBV27 and TRBJ2-7, with D tentatively TRBD1 (6 bases). The CDR3 is 18 amino acids. The germline CDR1 and CDR2 sequences are MNHEY and SMNVEV (reference sequence). Trimming removed 6 bases at V and 2 bases at J, with 26 bases between. CDR3 in amino acids: CASRPGAWGQTITYEQYF. In DNA, the CDR3 is TGTGCCAGCAGACCCGGTGCTTGGGGACAAACAATTACCTACGAGCAGTACTTC.

The V call is TRBV9, the J call TRBJ1-4, with D perhaps matching TRBD1 (5 bases). V was pared by 2 bases and J by 5 bases, with 13 bases between. The CDR3 has 15 residues. Per the germline V gene, CDR1 is SGDLS and CDR2 is YYNGEE. Here the CDR3 reads CASSVRDRGNEKLFF. The CDR3 DNA reads TGTGCCAGCAGCGTCCGGGACCGCGGCAATGAAAAACTGTTTTTT.

The chain has TRBV30 and TRBJ1-5; D gene ambiguous. Germline-derived CDR1 and CDR2 are GTSNPN and SVGIG (reference sequence). V was trimmed by 4 bases and J by 2 bases, leaving 9 bases between them. This CDR3 spans 13 amino acids. The CDR3 DNA reads as TGTGCCTGGAACTCTGAGGGCAATCAGCCCCAGCATTTT. Protein product: CAWNSEGNQPQHF.

The chain couples TRBV6-6 to TRBJ2-2; 7 nucleotides line up with TRBD1. CDR1 is MNHNY, CDR2 SVGAGI, per germline (reference sequence). CDR3 length: 14 amino acids. The V gene end was trimmed by 4 bases and the J gene end by 5 bases; junction bases not matched to a gene: 4. The CDR3 DNA follows: TGTGCCAGCAGTTTGGGGACAGCTACCGGGGAGCTGTTTTTT. The encoded protein is CASSLGTATGELFF.

This clone has a single count. The chain couples TRBV7-8 to TRBJ2-7; D is perhaps TRBD1 or TRBD2 (6 bases each). CDR1 and CDR2 from the germline V gene are SGHVS and FQNEAQ. This CDR3 is 11 amino acids long. V shed 8 bases and J shed 5 bases, with 10 bases lying between them. The CDR3: CASGGRNEQYF. The CDR3 DNA is TGTGCCAGCGGGGGGCGTAACGAGCAGTACTTC.

The CDR3 reads CASSLTGTGVTYTF. In DNA, the CDR3 is TGCGCCAGCAGCCTCACCGGGACAGGGGTAACCTACACCTTC. The gene calls are TRBV5-1 and TRBJ1-2, with 10 bases aligning to TRBD1. Germline V gene lookup returns CDR1 SGHRS and CDR2 YFSETQ. The junction had 10 bases not matched to a gene; V was cut back by 4 bases and J by 10 bases. This CDR3 contains 14 residues.

This clone has a handful of counts. V gene TRBV30 combines with J gene TRBJ1-2, with D uncertain. The CDR3 consists of 14 residues. CDR1 and CDR2 (germline): GTSNPN, SVGIG (reference sequence). V was trimmed by 2 bases and J by 2 bases, leaving 12 bases between them. CDR3 nucleotides: TGTGCCTGGAGTCGAACTACTGGGAACTATGGCTACACCTTC. Translating gives CAWSRTTGNYGYTF.

V gene TRBV18 combines with J gene TRBJ2-1, with a tentative D call TRBD2 (7 bases). Trimming took 0 bases from V and 4 from J, leaving 13 bases between them. The CDR3 covers 16 residues. The germline gives CDR1 KGHSH, CDR2 LQKENI. The CDR3 spells CASSPPGGAVYNEQFF. The CDR3 DNA reads TGTGCCAGCTCACCACCGGGGGGGGCAGTTTACAATGAGCAGTTCTTC.

The chain combines TRBV19 with TRBJ2-1, with TRBD2 matching over 15 bases. The germline V gene encodes CDR1 LNHDA and CDR2 SQIVND (reference sequence). The V gene end was trimmed by 3 bases and the J gene end by 2 bases; junction bases not matched to a gene: 11. This CDR3 contains 20 residues. The CDR3 nucleotides are TGTGCCAGTAGTATGGTACCGGGACTAGCGGGGGGCTCGACCTACAATGAGCAGTTCTTC. Its protein is CASSMVPGLAGGSTYNEQFF.

V gene TRBV25-1 combines with J gene TRBJ2-2, with a possible D match to TRBD2 (6 bases). From germline, CDR1 is MGHDK and CDR2 SYGVNS. V was shortened by 5 bases and J by 2 bases, with 9 bases between the two germline ends. This CDR3 has 14 amino acids. In nucleotides, the CDR3 is TGTGCCAGCAGTAGCGGACTAAACACCGGGGAGCTGTTTTTT. It yields the protein CASSSGLNTGELFF.

The chain recombines TRBV27 with TRBJ1-3; D gene ambiguous. CDR3 length: 16 amino acids. Trimming shortened V by 3 bases and J by 2 bases, and 14 bases separated the two germline ends. CDR1 is MNHEY, CDR2 SMNVEV, per germline (reference sequence). The CDR3 region is CASSFSIWEAGNTIYF. The DNA for the CDR3 is TGTGCCAGCAGTTTTTCTATCTGGGAGGCTGGAAACACCATATATTTT.

V is TRBV7-5 and J is TRBJ1-5. TRBV7-5 represents a pseudogene. The CDR3 has 19 amino acids. CDR3 DNA sequence: TGTGTCAGAAGCTTAGAGATGACAGAGGGAGGCCATAGCAATCAGCCCCAGCATTTT. Its translation: CVRSLEMTEGGHSNQPQHF.